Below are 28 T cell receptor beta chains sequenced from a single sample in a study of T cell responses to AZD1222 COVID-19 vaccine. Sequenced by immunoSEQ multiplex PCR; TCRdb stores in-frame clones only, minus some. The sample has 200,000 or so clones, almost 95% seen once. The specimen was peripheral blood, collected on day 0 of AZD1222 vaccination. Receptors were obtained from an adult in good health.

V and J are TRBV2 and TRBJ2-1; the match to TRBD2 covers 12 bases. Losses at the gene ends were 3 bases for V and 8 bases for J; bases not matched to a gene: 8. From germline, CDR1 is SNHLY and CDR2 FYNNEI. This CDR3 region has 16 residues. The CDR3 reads CASSERTSGAPYEQFF. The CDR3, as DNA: TGTGCCAGCAGTGAGAGGACTAGCGGGGCCCCCTATGAGCAGTTCTTC.

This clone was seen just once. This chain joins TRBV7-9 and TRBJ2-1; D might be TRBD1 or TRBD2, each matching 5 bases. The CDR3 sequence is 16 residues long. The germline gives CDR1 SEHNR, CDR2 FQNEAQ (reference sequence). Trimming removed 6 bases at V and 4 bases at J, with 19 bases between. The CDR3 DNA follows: TGTGCCAGCAGTCCCCCCGGGGCACCCGCTTACAATGAGCAGTTCTTC. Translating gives CASSPPGAPAYNEQFF.

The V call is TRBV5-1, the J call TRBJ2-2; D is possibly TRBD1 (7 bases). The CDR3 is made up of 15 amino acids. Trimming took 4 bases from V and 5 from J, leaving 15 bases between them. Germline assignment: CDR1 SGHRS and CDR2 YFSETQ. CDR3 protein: CASSRDRAGTGELFF. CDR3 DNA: TGCGCCAGCAGCCGAGACAGGGCGGGGACCGGGGAGCTGTTTTTT. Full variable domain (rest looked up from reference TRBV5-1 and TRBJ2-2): KAGVTQTPRYLIKTRGQQVTLSCSPISGHRSVSWYQQTPGQGLQFLFEYFSETQRNKGNFPGRFSGRQFSNSRSEMNVSTLELGDSALYLCASSRDRAGTGELFFGEGSRLTVL.

The CDR3 DNA is TGTGCCAGCAGTTTCTCGGGAGGGAGCACAGATACGCAGTATTTT. This encodes CASSFSGGSTDTQYF. This chain uses TRBV6-5 with TRBJ2-3, with TRBD2 matching over 8 bases. CDR1 and CDR2 (germline): MNHEY, SVGAGI. J was trimmed by 0 bases and V by 4 bases; bases with no gene match: 3. This CDR3 is built from 15 residues.

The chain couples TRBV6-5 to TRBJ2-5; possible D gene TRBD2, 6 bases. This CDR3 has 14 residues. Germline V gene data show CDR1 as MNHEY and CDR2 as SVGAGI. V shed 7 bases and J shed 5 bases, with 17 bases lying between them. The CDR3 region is CASTPPGGLETQYF. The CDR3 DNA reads TGTGCCAGCACCCCTCCTGGGGGACTGGAGACCCAGTACTTC.

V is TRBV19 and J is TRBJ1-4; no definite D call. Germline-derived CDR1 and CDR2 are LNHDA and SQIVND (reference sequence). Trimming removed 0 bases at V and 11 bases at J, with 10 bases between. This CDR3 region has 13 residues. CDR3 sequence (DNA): TGTGCCAGTAGTATAGAGGCCAGCGAGAAACTGTTTTTT. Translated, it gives CASSIEASEKLFF.

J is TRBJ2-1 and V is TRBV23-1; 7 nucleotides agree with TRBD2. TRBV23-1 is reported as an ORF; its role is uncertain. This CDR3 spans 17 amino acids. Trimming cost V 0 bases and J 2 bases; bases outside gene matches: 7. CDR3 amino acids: CASSQSNLADAYNEQFF. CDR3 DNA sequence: TGCGCCAGCAGTCAATCCAATCTAGCGGACGCCTACAATGAGCAGTTCTTC.

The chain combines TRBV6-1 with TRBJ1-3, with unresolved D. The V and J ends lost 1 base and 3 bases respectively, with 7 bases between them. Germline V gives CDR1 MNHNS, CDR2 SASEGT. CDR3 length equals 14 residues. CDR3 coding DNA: TGTGCCAGCAGTGAAGGGATGTATGGAAACACCATATATTTT. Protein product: CASSEGMYGNTIYF.

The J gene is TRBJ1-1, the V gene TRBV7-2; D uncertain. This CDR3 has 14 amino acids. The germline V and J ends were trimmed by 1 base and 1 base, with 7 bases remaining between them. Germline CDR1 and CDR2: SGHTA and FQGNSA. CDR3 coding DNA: TGTGCCAGCAGCTTAGGACACTCGAACACTGAAGCTTTCTTT. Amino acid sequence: CASSLGHSNTEAFF.

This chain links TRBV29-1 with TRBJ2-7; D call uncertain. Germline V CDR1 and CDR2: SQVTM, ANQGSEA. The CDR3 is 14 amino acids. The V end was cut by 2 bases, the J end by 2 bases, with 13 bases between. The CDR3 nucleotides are TGCAGCGTTGAACTGGGAACCCGACCCTACGAGCAGTACTTC. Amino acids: CSVELGTRPYEQYF.

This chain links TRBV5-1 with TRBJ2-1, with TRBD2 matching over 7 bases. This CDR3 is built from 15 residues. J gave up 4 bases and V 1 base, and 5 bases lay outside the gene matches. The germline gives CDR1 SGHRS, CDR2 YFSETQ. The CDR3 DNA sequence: TGCGCCAGCAGCTTGTCTGTGGGGGGGTACAATGAGCAGTTCTTC. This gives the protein CASSLSVGGYNEQFF.

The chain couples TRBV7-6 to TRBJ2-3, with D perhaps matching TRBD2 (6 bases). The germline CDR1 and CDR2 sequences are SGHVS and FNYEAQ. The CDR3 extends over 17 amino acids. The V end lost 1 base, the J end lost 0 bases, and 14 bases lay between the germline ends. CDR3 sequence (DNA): TGTGCCAGCAGCTTAGGTGGCGGGGTCTCTAGCACAGATACGCAGTATTTT. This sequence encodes CASSLGGGVSSTDTQYF.

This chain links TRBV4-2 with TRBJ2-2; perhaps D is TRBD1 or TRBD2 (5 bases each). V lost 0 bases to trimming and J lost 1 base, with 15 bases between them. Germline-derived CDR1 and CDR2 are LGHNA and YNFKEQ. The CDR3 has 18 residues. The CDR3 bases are TGTGCCAGCAGCCAAGATCGGCCCGGGACCCAGAACACCGGGGAGCTGTTTTTT. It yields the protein CASSQDRPGTQNTGELFF.

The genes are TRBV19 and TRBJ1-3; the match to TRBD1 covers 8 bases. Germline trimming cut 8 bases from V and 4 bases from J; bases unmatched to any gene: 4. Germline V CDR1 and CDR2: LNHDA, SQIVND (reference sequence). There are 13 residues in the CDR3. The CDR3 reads CASGQGTGNTIYF. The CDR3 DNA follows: TGTGCCAGTGGACAGGGTACGGGAAACACCATATATTTT.

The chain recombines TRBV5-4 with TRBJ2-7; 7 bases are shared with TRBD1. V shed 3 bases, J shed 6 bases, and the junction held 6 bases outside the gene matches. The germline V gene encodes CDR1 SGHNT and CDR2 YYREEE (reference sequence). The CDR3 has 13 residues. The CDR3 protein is CASSSGQRGEQYF. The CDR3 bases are TGTGCCAGCAGCTCGGGACAGCGTGGCGAGCAGTACTTC.

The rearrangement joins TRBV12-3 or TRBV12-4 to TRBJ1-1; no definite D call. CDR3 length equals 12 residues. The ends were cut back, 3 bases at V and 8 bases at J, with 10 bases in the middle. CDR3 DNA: TGTGCCAGCAGTTTTGGGCGGCTCGAAGCTTTCTTT. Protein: CASSFGRLEAFF.

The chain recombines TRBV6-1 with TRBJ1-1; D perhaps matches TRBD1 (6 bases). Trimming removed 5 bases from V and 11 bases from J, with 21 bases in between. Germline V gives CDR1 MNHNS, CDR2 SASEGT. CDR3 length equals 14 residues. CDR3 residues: CASSSMEDRLTAFF. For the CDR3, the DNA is TGTGCCAGCAGTTCGATGGAGGACAGACTAACCGCTTTCTTT.

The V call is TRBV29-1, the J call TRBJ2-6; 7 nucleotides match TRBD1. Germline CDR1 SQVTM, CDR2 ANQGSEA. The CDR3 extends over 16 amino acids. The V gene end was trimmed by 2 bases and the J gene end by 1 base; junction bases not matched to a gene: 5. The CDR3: CSVENRQGSGANVLTF. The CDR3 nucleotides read TGCAGCGTTGAAAACCGACAGGGTTCTGGGGCCAACGTCCTGACTTTC.

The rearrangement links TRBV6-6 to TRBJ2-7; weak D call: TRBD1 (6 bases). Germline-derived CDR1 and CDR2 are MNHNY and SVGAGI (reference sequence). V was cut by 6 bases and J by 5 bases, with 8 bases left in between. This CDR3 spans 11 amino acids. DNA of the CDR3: TGTGCCAGCAGCACAGGGAACGAGCAGTACTTC. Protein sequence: CASSTGNEQYF.

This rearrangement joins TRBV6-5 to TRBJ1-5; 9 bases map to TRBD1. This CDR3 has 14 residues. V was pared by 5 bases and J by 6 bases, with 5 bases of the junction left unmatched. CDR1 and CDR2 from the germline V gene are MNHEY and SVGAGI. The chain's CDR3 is CASSQDRGRQPQHF. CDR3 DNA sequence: TGTGCCAGCAGTCAGGACAGGGGACGTCAGCCCCAGCATTTT.

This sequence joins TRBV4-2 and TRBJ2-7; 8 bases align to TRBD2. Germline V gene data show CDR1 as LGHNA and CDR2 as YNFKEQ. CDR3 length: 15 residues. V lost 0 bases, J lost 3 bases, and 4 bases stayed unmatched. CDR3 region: CASSQDFGRDYEQYF. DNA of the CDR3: TGTGCCAGCAGCCAAGATTTCGGGAGGGACTACGAGCAGTACTTC.

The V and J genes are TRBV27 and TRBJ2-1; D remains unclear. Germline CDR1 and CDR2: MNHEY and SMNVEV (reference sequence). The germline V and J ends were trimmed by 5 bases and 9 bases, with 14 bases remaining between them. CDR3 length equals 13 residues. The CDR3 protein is CASSPTLWGEQFF. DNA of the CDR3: TGTGCCAGCAGTCCGACCCTTTGGGGTGAGCAGTTCTTC.

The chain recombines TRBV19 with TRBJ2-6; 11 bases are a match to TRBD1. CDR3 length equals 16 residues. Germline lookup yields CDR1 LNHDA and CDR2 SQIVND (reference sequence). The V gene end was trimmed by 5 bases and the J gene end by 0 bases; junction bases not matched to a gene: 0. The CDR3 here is CASSGTGGSGANVLTF. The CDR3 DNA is TGTGCCAGTAGTGGGACAGGGGGCTCTGGGGCCAACGTCCTGACTTTC.

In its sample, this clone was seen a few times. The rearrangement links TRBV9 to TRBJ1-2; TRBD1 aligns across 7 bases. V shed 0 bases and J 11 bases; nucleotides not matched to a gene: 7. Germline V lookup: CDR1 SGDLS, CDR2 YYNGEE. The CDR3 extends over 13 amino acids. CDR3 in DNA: TGTGCCAGCAGCGTAGCCCCAGGGGGAGGGTACACCTTC. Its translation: CASSVAPGGGYTF. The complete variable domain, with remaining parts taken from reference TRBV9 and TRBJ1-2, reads DSGVTQTPKHLITATGQRVTLRCSPRSGDLSVYWYQQSLDQGLQFLIQYYNGEERAKGNILERFSAQQFPDLHSELNLSSLELGDSALYFCASSVAPGGGYTFGSGTRLTVV.

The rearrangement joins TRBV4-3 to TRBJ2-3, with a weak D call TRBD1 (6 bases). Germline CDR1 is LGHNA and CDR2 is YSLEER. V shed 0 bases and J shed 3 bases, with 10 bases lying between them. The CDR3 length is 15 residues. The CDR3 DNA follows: TGCGCCAGCAGCCAAGATCGGCAGGGGACAGATACGCAGTATTTT. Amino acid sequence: CASSQDRQGTDTQYF.

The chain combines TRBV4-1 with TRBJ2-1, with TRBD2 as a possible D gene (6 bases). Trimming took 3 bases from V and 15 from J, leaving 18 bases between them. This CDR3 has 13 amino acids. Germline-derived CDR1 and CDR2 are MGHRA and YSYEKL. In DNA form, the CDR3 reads TGCGCCAGCAGCCAGGAGGGGTGGGGGACGGGGTTCTTC. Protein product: CASSQEGWGTGFF.

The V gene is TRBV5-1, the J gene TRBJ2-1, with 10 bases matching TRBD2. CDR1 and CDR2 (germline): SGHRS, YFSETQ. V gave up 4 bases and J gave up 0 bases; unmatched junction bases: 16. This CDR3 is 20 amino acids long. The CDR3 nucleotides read TGCGCCAGCAGCCCGCTGTGGACTAGCGGACTGAAGAGCTCCTACAATGAGCAGTTCTTC. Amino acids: CASSPLWTSGLKSSYNEQFF.

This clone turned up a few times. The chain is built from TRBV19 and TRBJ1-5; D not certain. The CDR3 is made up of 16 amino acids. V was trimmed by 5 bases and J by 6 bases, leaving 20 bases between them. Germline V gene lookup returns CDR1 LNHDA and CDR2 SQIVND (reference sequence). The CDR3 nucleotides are TGTGCCAGTAGTCCCCCACGTGGGTCGGTTCCTCAGCCCCAGCATTTT. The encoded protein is CASSPPRGSVPQPQHF.